This TCR beta chain comes out of a study of cytomegalovirus exposure and HLA in healthy donors. Vbeta (60) and Jbeta (13) primers were used in the PCR. TCRdb keeps only in-frame clones here, not all; method: immunoSEQ multiplex PCR. The table shows roughly 88,000 clones, with just under 70% occurring only once. Sequenced sample: PBMCs. The clonotype comes from a middle-aged man in good health and CMV-seronegative.

The CDR3 DNA sequence: TGCGCCAGCAGCCAGCCCGGGATAAACATTCAGTACTTC. Its protein product is CASSQPGINIQYF. The chain combines TRBV4-1 with TRBJ2-4, with D possibly TRBD2 on 5 matching bases. V lost 3 bases to trimming and J lost 6 bases, with 9 bases between them. This CDR3 contains 13 residues. Germline V CDR1 and CDR2: MGHRA, YSYEKL.